This T cell receptor beta chain comes out of a study of cytomegalovirus exposure and HLA in healthy donors. CDR3 length equals 13 residues. The germline gives CDR1 MNHEY, CDR2 SVGAGI. The V gene lost 2 bases and the J gene lost 8 bases, with 12 bases spanning the gap. PCR primers comprised 60 Vbeta and 13 Jbeta primers. The assay was immunoSEQ multiplex PCR, and TCRdb's table has in-frame clones only and misses some. Here the sample spans 190,000 or so clones, roughly 87% being singletons. The sequence came from a man between 50 and 59 years old in good health and CMV-seronegative. Sequencing was done on a sample of PBMCs. The genes are TRBV6-5 and TRBJ1-2; weak D call: TRBD1 (5 bases). The CDR3, as DNA: TGTGCCAGCAGTTACCTACAGGCGGGGGGCTACACCTTC. The encoded protein is CASSYLQAGGYTF.